The following is a T cell receptor beta chain sequence with its context. Its antigen target is currently unknown. The record has no base qualities; no much larger clone is one base away. Each collaborating institution followed its own protocols to collect whole blood in K2EDTA tubes. For TCRbeta analysis, collaborators shipped samples as frozen whole blood, isolated PBMCs, or DNA extracted from either of those sample types. The immunoSEQ Assay, a bias-controlled multiplex PCR, was used to amplify TCRbeta CDR3 regions from genomic DNA. Concerning the study's data processing: The number of nucleated cells in each sample was estimated by amplification of reference gene primers within the assay. To quantify the absolute abundance of each unique TCRbeta CDR3 rearrangement, sequence reads were collapsed and filtered. Productive Simpson clonality was computed per sample as the square root of Simpson's diversity index over productive rearrangements. This immuneACCESS table, as held by TCRdb, lists in-frame sequences with V and J called but not all clones. Of the missing ones, under half trace to an unresolved V gene in checked studies; the others have no known cause. V, J and clone size reflect that table, while D and trimming were determined from the DNA. The sample has some 91,000 clones on record, approximately 87% of them singletons. The ten largest account for about 10% of the sample.

For this chain, trimming is 0 bases at the V end and 0 bases at the J end, and the number of junction bases without a gene match is 5. From its cysteine to its phenylalanine, the CDR3 spans 18 amino acids. Of the read, only the CDR3 DNA is kept; its 54 bases are in frame from base 1. For CDR1 and CDR2, the germline V gene lists SGHRS and YFSETQ. This specimen comes from a study of blood T cell repertoires in COVID-19 (dated by TCRdb to 2018 to 2021). In the study overall: Samples covering the acute and convalescent phases of COVID-19 were provided by collaborators in the United States, Italy and Spain. Where available, HLA class I and class II types were taken from metadata supplied by the sample provider and were not determined by assay-based typing. The repertoires were released in a freely available public database intended as a resource for research on the immune response to SARS-CoV-2. Subjects who had been exposed to COVID-19, were actively infected with it, or had recovered from it provided the deeply sampled blood TCRbeta repertoires that made up the dataset. The prospective study material was composed of cDNA or gDNA derived from T cells, B-cell-depleted T cells, or PBMCs. Samples came from the ongoing ImmuneRACE study (first 160 participants) plus 1,254 subjects from 6 global collaborators. Sample metadata almost always included a de-identified subject ID, COVID-19 status, age in years and sex. General conclusions and limits of the study: The quantity of clinical and demographic metadata differed by source and by participant and was supplied without curation.

The chain is assembled from TRBV5-1 and TRBJ2-5, with 13 junctional bases fitting TRBD2. Specimen: peripheral blood. This TCR came from a human donor in a cohort sampled during active COVID-19. CDR3 reads: CASSLGTSGRGYQETQYF. At the DNA level, the sequence is TGCGCCAGCAGCTTGGGGACTAGCGGGAGAGGGTACCAAGAGACCCAGTACTTC.